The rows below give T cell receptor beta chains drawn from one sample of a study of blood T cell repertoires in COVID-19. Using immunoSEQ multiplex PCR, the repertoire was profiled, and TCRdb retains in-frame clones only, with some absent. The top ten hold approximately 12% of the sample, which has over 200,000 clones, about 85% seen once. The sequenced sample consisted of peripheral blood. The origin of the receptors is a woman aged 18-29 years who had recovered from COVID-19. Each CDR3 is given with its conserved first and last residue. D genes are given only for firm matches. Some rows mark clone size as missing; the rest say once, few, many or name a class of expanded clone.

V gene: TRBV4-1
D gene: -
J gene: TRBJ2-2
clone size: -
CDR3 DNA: TGCGCCAGCAGCCTCCACGGTTCTTCCGGGGAGCTGTTTTTT
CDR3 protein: CASSLHGSSGELFF

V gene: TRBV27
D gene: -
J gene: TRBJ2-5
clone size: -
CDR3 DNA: TGTGCCAGCAGTTTCAGAAATCAAGAGACCCAGTACTTC
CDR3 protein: CASSFRNQETQYF

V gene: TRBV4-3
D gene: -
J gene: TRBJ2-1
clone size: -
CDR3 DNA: TGCGCCAGCAGCTTATTCTACAATGAGCAGTTCTTC
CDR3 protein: CASSLFYNEQFF

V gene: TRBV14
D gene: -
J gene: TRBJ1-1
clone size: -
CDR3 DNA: TGTGCCAGCAGCCAAGGTTACCGACTCACTGAAGCTTTCTTT
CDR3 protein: CASSQGYRLTEAFF

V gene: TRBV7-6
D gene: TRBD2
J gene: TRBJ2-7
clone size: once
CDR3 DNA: TGTGCCAGCAGTCTCCTAGCGGGAGGCCCCTACGAGCAGTACTTC
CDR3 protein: CASSLLAGGPYEQYF

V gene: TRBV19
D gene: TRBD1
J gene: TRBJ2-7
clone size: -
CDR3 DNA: TGTGCCAGTAGTTTACAGGGGGGACGTCTCGAGCAGTACTTC
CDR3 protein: CASSLQGGRLEQYF

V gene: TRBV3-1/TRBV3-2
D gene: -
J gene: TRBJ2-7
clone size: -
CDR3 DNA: TGTGCCAGCAGCCTAACGAGCGATAGGAGCTCCTACGAGCAGTACTTC
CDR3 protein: CASSLTSDRSSYEQYF

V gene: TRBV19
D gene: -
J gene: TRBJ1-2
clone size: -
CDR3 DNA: TGTGCCAGTAGTATCGCAGATACCTATGGCTACACCTTC
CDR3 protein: CASSIADTYGYTF

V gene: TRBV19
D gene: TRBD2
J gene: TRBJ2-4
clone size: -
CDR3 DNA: TGTGCCAGTATAGGGACGGGACTAGCGGGAGGTGGGAACATTCAGTACTTC
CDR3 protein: CASIGTGLAGGGNIQYF

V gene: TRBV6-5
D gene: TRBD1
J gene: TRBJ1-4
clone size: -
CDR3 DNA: TGTGCCAGCAGTTATACAGGGGGCACTAATGAAAAACTGTTTTTT
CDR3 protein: CASSYTGGTNEKLFF

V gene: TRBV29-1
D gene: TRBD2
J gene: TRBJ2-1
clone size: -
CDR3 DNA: TGCAGCGTCCAAGGGTGGGGCGGGAGGAATGAGCAGTTCTTC
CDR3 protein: CSVQGWGGRNEQFF

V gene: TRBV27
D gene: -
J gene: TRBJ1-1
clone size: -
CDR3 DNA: TGTGCCAGCAGTCCCCGGGTGAACACTGAAGCTTTCTTT
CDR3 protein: CASSPRVNTEAFF

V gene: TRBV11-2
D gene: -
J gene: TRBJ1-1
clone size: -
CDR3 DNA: TGTGCCAGCAGCTTAACTGCTGAAGCTTTCTTT
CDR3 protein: CASSLTAEAFF

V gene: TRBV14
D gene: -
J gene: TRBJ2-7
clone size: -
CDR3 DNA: TGTGCCAGCAGCCATACTTACAGGGACTACTACGAGCAGTACTTC
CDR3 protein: CASSHTYRDYYEQYF

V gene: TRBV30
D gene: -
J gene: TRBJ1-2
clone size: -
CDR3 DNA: TGTGCCTGGAGTATCGGGGGAGGATACTATGGCTACACCTTC
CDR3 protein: CAWSIGGGYYGYTF

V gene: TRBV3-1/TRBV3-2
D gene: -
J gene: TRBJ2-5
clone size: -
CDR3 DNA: TGTGCCAGCAGCCAAGATGCGCAACCGGACAGCACCGAAGAGACCCAGTACTTC
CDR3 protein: CASSQDAQPDSTEETQYF

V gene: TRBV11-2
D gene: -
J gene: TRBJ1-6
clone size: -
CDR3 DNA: TGTGCCAGCAGCCTATCGGGAACAGGCGGGGGGATCCACTTT
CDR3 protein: CASSLSGTGGGIHF

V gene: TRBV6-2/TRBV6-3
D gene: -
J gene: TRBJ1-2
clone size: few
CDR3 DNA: TGTGCCAGCAGTTACGGCAACCGAGGCTACACCTTC
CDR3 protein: CASSYGNRGYTF

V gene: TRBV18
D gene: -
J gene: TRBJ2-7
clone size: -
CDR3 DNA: TGTGCCAGCTCACCAGGGGCATCCTACGAGCAGTACTTC
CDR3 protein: CASSPGASYEQYF

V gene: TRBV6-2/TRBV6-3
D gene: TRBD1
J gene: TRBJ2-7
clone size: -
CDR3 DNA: TGTGCCAGCAGTCCGGGACAGGGGGTCTACGAGCAGTACTTC
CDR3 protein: CASSPGQGVYEQYF

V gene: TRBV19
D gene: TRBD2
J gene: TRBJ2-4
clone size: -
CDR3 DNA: TGTGCCACCGCGAATCTAGCGGTAGCCAAAAACATTCAGTACTTC
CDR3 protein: CATANLAVAKNIQYF

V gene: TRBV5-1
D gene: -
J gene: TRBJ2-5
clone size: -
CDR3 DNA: TGCGCCAGCAGCCAAGGACTCGCACAAGAGACCCAGTACTTC
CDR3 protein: CASSQGLAQETQYF

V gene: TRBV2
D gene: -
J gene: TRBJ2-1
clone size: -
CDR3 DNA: TGTGCCAGCAGTGAAGTCTCCACGGACAATGAGCAGTTCTTC
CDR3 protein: CASSEVSTDNEQFF

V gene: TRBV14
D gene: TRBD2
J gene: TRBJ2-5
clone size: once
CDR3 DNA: TGTGCCAGCAGCGCTCGAAGGACTAGCAAGAAGACCCAGTACTTC
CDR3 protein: CASSARRTSKKTQYF

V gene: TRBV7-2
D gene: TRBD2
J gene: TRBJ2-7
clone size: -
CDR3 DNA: TGTGCCAGCACCAGACCATTAGGGCGGGAGAACTCCTACGAGCAGTACTTC
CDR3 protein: CASTRPLGRENSYEQYF

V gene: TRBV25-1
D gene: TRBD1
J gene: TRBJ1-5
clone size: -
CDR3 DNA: TGTGCCAGCAGTGGGACAGGGGATCGTTGGGTCCTAAATCAGCCCCAGCATTTT
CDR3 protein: CASSGTGDRWVLNQPQHF

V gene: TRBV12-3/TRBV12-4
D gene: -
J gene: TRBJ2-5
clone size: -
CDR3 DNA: TGTGCCAGCAGAGGGGGACGAGAGACCCAGTACTTC
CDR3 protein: CASRGGRETQYF

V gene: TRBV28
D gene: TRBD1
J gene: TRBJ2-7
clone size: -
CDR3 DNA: TGTGCCAGCAGACAGGACAGGGGAGAGCAGTACTTC
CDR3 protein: CASRQDRGEQYF

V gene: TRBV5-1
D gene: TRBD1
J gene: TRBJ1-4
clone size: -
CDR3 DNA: TGCGCCAGCAGCTTGGACGGGACAGGTCGAGGCGGGGAAAAACTGTTTTTT
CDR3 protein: CASSLDGTGRGGEKLFF

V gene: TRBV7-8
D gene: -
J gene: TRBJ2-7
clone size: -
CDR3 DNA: TGTGCCAGCAGCTCAGTTCGGCCCGGGACTTTCTTTGGTTACGAGCAGTACTTC
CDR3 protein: CASSSVRPGTFFGYEQYF

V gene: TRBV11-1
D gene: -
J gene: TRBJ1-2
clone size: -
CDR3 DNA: TGTGCCAGCACCTCTATGGACTATGGCTACACCTTC
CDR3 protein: CASTSMDYGYTF

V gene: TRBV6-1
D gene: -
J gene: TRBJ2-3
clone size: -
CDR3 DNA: TGTGCCAGCAGTGAAATTGGCGGGGGCACAGATACGCAGTATTTT
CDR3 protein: CASSEIGGGTDTQYF

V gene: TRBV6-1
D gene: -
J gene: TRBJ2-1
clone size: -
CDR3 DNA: TGTGCCAGCAGTGAGGTGAGGCAGGGCTACTACAATGAGCAGTTCTTC
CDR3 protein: CASSEVRQGYYNEQFF

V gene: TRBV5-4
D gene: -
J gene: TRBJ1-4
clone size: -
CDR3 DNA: TGTGCCAGCAGCGTCTCGACGGAGCCAACTAATGAAAAACTGTTTTTT
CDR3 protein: CASSVSTEPTNEKLFF

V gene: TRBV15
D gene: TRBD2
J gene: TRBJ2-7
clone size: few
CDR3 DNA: TGTGCCACCAGCAGGACCGGACTAGCGGGAGGTTACGAGCAGTACTTC
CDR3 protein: CATSRTGLAGGYEQYF

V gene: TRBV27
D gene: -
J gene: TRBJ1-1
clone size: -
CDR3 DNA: TGTGCCAGCAGTTTATTAGGCGGCGGATTGAACACTGAAGCTTTCTTT
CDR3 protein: CASSLLGGGLNTEAFF

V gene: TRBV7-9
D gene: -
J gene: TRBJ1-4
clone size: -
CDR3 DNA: TGTGCCAGCAGCTCCGCGGCGGATGAAAAACTGTTTTTT
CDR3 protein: CASSSAADEKLFF

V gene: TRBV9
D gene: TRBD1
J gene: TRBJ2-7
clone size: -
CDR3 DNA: TGTGCCAGCACCCCCTCGGGACAGGGGGAGGAGCAGTACTTC
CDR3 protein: CASTPSGQGEEQYF

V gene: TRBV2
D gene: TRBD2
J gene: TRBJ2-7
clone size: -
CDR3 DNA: TGTGCCAGCGGAGGGGAGGGAGCTCACCACGAGCAGTACTTC
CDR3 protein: CASGGEGAHHEQYF

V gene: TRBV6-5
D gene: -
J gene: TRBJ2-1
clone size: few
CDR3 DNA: TGTGCCAGCAGTTCTAGCAGCAATGAGCAGTTCTTC
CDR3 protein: CASSSSSNEQFF

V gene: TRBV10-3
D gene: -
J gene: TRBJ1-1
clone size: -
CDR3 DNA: TGTGCCATCAGTTATAGGGGGGGGACTGAAGCTTTCTTT
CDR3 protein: CAISYRGGTEAFF

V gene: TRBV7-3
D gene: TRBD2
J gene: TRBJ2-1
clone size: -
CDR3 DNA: TGTGCCAGCAGCCCTGGGGGGGGCTCCTACAATGAGCAGTTCTTC
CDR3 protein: CASSPGGGSYNEQFF

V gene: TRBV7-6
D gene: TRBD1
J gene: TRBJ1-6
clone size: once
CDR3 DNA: TGTGCCAGCAGCAACCCGGGACAGAATTCACCCCTCCACTTT
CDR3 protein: CASSNPGQNSPLHF

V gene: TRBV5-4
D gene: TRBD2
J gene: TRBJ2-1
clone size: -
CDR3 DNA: TGTGCCAGCAGACCCAGCGGGAGGGCCCCCTACAATGAGCAGTTCTTC
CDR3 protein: CASRPSGRAPYNEQFF

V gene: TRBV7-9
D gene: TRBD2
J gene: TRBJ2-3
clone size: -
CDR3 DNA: TGTGCCAGCAGCCTAGGAAGCGGGAGTTGGGGCACAGATACGCAGTATTTT
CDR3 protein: CASSLGSGSWGTDTQYF

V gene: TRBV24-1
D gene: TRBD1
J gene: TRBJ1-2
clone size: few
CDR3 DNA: TGTGCCACCAGTAATCAGGGGGTTGACTACACCTTC
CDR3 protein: CATSNQGVDYTF

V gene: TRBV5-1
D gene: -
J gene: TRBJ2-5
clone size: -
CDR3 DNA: TGCGCCAGCAGCTTGGTCTCGCGAGAAGAGACCCAGTACTTC
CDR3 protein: CASSLVSREETQYF

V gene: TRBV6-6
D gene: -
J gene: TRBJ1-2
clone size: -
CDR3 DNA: TGTGCCAGCAGTTATGGGGCTAAAGGCTACACCTTC
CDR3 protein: CASSYGAKGYTF

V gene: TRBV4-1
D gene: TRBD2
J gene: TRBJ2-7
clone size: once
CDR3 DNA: TGCGCCAGCAGCCAAATTACTAGCGGGAGTAGCGAGCAGTACTTC
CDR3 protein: CASSQITSGSSEQYF

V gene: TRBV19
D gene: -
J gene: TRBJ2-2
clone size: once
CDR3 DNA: TGTGCCAGTAGTCTTATAGCGTACGCGAACACCGGGGAGCTGTTTTTT
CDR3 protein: CASSLIAYANTGELFF

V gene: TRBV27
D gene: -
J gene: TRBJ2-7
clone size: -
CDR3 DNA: TGTGCCAGCAGCCCGACGGGAAGCTCCTACGAGCAGTACTTC
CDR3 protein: CASSPTGSSYEQYF

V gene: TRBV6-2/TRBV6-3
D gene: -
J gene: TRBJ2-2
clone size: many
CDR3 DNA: TGTGCCAGCAGTCCCGACTCGGTCAGCGGGGAGCTGTTTTTT
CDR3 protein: CASSPDSVSGELFF

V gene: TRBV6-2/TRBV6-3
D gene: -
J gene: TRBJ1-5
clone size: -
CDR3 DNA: TGTGCCAGCAGTTACGTGGGCAGGGTTGGGCAGCCCCAGCATTTT
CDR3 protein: CASSYVGRVGQPQHF

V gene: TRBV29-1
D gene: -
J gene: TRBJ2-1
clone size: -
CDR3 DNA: TGCAGCGTTGGGTTGCTAGAGAACAATGAGCAGTTCTTC
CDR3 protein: CSVGLLENNEQFF

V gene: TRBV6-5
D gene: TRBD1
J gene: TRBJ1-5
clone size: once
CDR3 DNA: TGTGCCAGCAGCATGGACAGGGGGGGAAATCAGCCCCAGCATTTT
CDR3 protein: CASSMDRGGNQPQHF

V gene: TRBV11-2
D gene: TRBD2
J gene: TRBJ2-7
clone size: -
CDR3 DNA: TGTGCCAGCAGCGCCGGGACTAGCGGAACGACAACCTACGAGCAGTACTTC
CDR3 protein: CASSAGTSGTTTYEQYF

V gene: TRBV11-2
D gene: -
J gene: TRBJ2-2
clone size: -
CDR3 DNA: TGTGCCAGCAGCTACGGGGTTCAGTACACCGGGGAGCTGTTTTTT
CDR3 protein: CASSYGVQYTGELFF

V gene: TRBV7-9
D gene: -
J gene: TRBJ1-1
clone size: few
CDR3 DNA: TGTGCCAGCAGCTTAGGGGACTGGCCTGAAGCTTTCTTT
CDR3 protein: CASSLGDWPEAFF

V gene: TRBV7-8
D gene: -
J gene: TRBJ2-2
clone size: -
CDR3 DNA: TGTGCCAGCAGCTTGAACAGCCTACTCACCGGGGAGCTGTTTTTT
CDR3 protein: CASSLNSLLTGELFF

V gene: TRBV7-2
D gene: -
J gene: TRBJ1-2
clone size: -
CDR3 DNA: TGTGCCAGCAGCTTAGACGGGGGGGGATACTATGGCTACACCTTC
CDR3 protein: CASSLDGGGYYGYTF